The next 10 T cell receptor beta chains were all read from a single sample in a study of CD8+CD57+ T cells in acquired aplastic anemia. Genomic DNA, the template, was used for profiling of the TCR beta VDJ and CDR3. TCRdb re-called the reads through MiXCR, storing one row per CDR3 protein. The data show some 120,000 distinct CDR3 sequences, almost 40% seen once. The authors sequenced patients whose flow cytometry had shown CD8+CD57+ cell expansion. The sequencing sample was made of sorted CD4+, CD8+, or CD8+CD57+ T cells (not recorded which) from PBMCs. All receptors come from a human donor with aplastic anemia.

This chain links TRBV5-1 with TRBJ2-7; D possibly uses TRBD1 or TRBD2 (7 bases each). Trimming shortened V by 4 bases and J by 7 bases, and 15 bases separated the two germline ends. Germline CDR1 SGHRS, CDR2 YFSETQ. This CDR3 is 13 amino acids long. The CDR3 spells CASSPGGAREQYF. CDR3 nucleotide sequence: TGCGCCAGCAGCCCAGGGGGGGCCCGGGAGCAGTACTTC. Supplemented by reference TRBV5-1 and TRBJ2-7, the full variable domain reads KAGVTQTPRYLIKTRGQQVTLSCSPISGHRSVSWYQQTPGQGLQFLFEYFSETQRNKGNFPGRFSGRQFSNSRSEMNVSTLELGDSALYLCASSPGGAREQYFGPGTRLTVT.

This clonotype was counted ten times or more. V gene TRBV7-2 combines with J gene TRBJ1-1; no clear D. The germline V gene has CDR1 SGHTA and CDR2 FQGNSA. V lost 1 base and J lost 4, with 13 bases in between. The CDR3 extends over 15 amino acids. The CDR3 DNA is TGTGCCAGCAGCTTAGGTCTGGGTAGAGGCACTGAAGCTTTCTTT. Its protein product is CASSLGLGRGTEAFF.

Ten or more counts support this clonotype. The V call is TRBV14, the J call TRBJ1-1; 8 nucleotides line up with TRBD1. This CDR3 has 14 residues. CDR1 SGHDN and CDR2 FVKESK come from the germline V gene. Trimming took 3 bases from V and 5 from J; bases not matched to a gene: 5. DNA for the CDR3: TGTGCCAGCAGCCAGGTCAGGGGGCGAACTGAAGCTTTCTTT. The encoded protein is CASSQVRGRTEAFF.

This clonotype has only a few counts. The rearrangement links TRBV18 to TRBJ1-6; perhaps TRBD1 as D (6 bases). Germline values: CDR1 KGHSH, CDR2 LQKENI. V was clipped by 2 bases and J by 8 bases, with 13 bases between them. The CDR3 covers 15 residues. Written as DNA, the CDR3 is TGTGCCAGCTCACCAGGTCAGGGGAGCTATTCACCCCTCCACTTT. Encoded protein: CASSPGQGSYSPLHF.

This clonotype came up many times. This chain's CDR3 is CASSFQGSGGYTF. The CDR3 DNA is TGTGCCAGCAGCTTTCAGGGTAGTGGTGGCTACACCTTC. V and J are TRBV5-8 and TRBJ1-2, with D maybe TRBD1 (5 bases). The CDR3 consists of 13 residues. The V end was cut by 2 bases, the J end by 7 bases, with 12 bases between. Germline-derived CDR1 and CDR2 are SGHTS and YDEGEE. The complete variable domain, with remaining parts taken from reference TRBV5-8 and TRBJ1-2, reads EAGVTQSPTHLIKTRGQQATLRCSPISGHTSVYWYQQALGLGLQFLLWYDEGEERNRGNFPPRFSGRQFPNYSSELNVNALELEDSALYLCASSFQGSGGYTFGSGTRLTVV.

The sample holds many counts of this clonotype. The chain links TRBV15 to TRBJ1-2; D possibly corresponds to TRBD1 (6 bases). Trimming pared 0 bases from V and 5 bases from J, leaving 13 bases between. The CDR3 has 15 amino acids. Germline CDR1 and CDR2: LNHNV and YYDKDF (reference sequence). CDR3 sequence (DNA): TGTGCCACCAGCAGAGATCTGGGGGGGGCTTATGGCTACACCTTC. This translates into CATSRDLGGAYGYTF.

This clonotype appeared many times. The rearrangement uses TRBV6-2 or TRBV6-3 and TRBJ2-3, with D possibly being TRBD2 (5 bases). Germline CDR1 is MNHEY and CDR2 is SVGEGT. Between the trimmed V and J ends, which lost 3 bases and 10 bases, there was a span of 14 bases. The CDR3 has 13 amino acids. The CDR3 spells CASSYSLALAQYF. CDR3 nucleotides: TGTGCCAGCAGTTATTCTCTAGCTCTTGCGCAGTATTTT.

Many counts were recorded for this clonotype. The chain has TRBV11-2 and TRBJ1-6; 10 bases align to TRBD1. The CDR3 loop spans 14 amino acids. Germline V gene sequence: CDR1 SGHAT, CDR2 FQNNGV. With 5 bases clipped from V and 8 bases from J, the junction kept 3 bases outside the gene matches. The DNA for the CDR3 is TGTGCCAGCAGCATCGGGACAGGGGATTCACCCCTCCACTTT. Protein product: CASSIGTGDSPLHF.

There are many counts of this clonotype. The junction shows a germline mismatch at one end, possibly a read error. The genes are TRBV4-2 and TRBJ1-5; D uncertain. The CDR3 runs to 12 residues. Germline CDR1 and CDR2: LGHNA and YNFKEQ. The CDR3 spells CASSQGNQPQHF. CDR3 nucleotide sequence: TGTGCCAGCAGCCAAGGCAACCAGCCCCAGCATTTT.

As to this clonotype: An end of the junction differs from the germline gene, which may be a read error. In DNA form, the CDR3 reads TGTGCCAGCAGCTCCCTTATGAATTCACCCCCCCACTTT. Translated: CASSSLMNSPPHF. The J gene is TRBJ1-6, the V gene TRBV5-6; no clear D gene. The CDR3 has 13 residues. Germline lookup yields CDR1 SGHDT and CDR2 YYEEEE.